The T cell receptor (beta chain) under discussion was sequenced for a study of OX40 agonist ivuxolimab in advanced cancers. Study summary: Every 2 weeks, patients got intravenous ivuxolimab at one of six dose levels (0.01-10 mg/kg). Partial response was recorded in three patients: one hepatocellular carcinoma and two cutaneous melanoma cases.

Germline V gene sequence: CDR1 MNHNS, CDR2 SASEGT. Between the trimmed V and J ends, which lost 7 bases and 5 bases, there was a span of 18 bases. This CDR3 has 14 residues. Data came from immunoSEQ multiplex PCR; TCRdb stores just in-frame clones and leaves some out. Among more than 90,000 clones, approximately 80% were seen once, and the ten largest hold roughly 5%. Sequences were derived from CD4+ or CD8+ T cells sorted from blood, sampled in a trial of the OX40 agonist ivuxolimab. This TCR was recovered from an adult with an advanced solid tumor such as melanoma, head and neck, liver or kidney cancer. This sequence joins TRBV6-1 and TRBJ2-7; D is perhaps TRBD2 (7 bases). The CDR3 here is CASIEGGSRDEQYF. For the CDR3, the DNA is TGTGCCAGCATCGAGGGGGGGAGCCGCGACGAGCAGTACTTC.